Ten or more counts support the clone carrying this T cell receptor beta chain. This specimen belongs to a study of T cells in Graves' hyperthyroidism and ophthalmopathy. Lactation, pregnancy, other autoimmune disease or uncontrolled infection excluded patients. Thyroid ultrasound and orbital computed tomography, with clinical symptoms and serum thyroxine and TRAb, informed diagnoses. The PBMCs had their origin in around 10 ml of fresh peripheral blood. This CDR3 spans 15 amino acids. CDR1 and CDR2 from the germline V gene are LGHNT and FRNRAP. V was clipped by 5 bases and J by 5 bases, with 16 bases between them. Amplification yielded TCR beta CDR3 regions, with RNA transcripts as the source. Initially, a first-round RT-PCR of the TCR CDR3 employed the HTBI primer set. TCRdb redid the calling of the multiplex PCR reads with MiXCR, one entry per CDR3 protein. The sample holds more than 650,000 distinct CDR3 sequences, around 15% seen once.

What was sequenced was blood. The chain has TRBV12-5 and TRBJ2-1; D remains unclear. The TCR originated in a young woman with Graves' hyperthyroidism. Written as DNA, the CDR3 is TGTGCTAGTGGTACCTTCGGGTTATGGAACAATGAGCAGTTCTTC. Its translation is CASGTFGLWNNEQFF.